This T cell receptor (beta chain) was obtained from a study of monozygotic twins with inflammatory bowel disease. Germline assignment: CDR1 MNHNS and CDR2 SASEGT. The CDR3 spans 15 residues. Whole-study findings and limits: IBD patients exhibited fewer clonotypes shared with other individuals than healthy twins, particularly with disease activity.

A 2.5 ml blood sample was drawn per donor. Turning to this clonotype: Its cognate antigen is unknown.

Researchers used template switching to add UMIs featuring a 6-nucleotide sample barcode. TCRdb re-called the 5' RACE reads and shows each CDR3 protein once, DNA omitted. Reported are about 380,000 distinct CDR3 sequences; the ten largest clones contain 2% to 3%. The clonotype was recovered from a human donor with ulcerative colitis or Crohn's disease, or a healthy co-twin of an affected twin (not recorded which). What was sequenced was blood. V is TRBV6-1 and J is TRBJ2-1. The chain's CDR3 is CASHAAATSYNEQFF.